Each of the 12 T cell receptor beta chains below was sequenced from the same sample in a study of cytomegalovirus exposure and HLA in healthy donors. The PCR used 60 Vbeta and 13 Jbeta primers. Profiled with immunoSEQ multiplex PCR; TCRdb holds only in-frame clones, not every one. The sample holds roughly 78,000 clones; about 64% are singletons and the top ten take roughly 5.6%. Sample: PBMCs. The receptors here all came from a man aged 30 to 45 in good health and CMV-seropositive.

The CDR3 nucleotides are TGTGCCAGCACCATGGGACAGGGGAGAAGAGACTATGGCTACACCTTC. This sequence encodes CASTMGQGRRDYGYTF. V is TRBV28 and J is TRBJ1-2, with TRBD1 matching over 10 bases. Germline V gives CDR1 MDHEN, CDR2 SYDVKM. V gave up 7 bases and J gave up 3 bases; unmatched junction bases: 11. The CDR3 totals 16 residues.

The chain recombines TRBV19 with TRBJ2-7, with a weak D call TRBD2 (6 bases). CDR1 is LNHDA, CDR2 SQIVND, per germline (reference sequence). Between the trimmed V and J ends, which lost 4 bases and 6 bases, there was a span of 13 bases. The CDR3 contains 13 residues. The CDR3 here is CASSTSGGAEQYF. The CDR3 DNA follows: TGTGCCAGTAGTACCTCAGGCGGGGCCGAGCAGTACTTC.

DNA of the CDR3: TGTGCCAGCAGCGTAGGTCTAGCAGAGGATGAGCAGTTCTTC. This encodes CASSVGLAEDEQFF. The chain employs TRBV9 and TRBJ2-1; D might be TRBD2 (5 bases). The CDR3 consists of 14 residues. Trimming removed 0 bases at V and 8 bases at J, with 12 bases between. Germline CDR1 is SGDLS and CDR2 is YYNGEE.

V is TRBV19 and J is TRBJ2-1; TRBD2 agrees at 9 bases. The CDR3 totals 19 residues. V trimming: 0 bases; J trimming: 0 bases; junction bases outside the gene matches: 9. Per the germline V gene, CDR1 is LNHDA and CDR2 is SQIVND (reference sequence). DNA of the CDR3: TGTGCCAGTAGTATAGATATCGGCGGGAGGGCGGGCTCCTACAATGAGCAGTTCTTC. This codes for CASSIDIGGRAGSYNEQFF.

The V and J genes are TRBV19 and TRBJ1-5; 9 bases match TRBD1. Trimming took 3 bases from V and 7 from J; bases not matched to a gene: 10. The length of the CDR3 is 16 residues. The germline V gene has CDR1 LNHDA and CDR2 SQIVND (reference sequence). The CDR3 sequence is CASSIFSGQGEQPQHF. The CDR3 DNA reads TGTGCCAGTAGTATCTTCTCGGGACAGGGTGAACAGCCCCAGCATTTT.

The rearrangement links TRBV10-3 to TRBJ2-7, with 7 bases matching TRBD2. Germline loops: CDR1 ENHRY, CDR2 SYGVKD. CDR3 length: 15 amino acids. V was clipped by 6 bases and J by 0 bases; unmatched bases: 8. The CDR3 protein is CAISTQREVSYEQYF. The DNA of the CDR3 is TGTGCCATCAGCACTCAGCGGGAAGTCTCCTACGAGCAGTACTTC.

The chain has TRBV2 and TRBJ2-7, with 10 bases that match TRBD1. The germline V gene encodes CDR1 SNHLY and CDR2 FYNNEI. The V gene end was trimmed by 7 bases and the J gene end by 8 bases; junction bases not matched to a gene: 11. The CDR3 totals 14 residues. In DNA, the CDR3 is TGTGCCAGCAAAGAGGAGACAGGGGGCTTGCAGCAGTACTTC. Translated: CASKEETGGLQQYF.

This sequence joins TRBV5-1 and TRBJ1-2; TRBD1 matches at 9 bases. Germline V gene data show CDR1 as SGHRS and CDR2 as YFSETQ. The J segment lost 5 bases and the V segment lost 4 bases, leaving 3 bases of the junction unmatched. The CDR3 runs 13 residues. The CDR3 bases are TGCGCCAGCAGCCCCGGGACAGGGTATGGCTACACCTTC. Translated: CASSPGTGYGYTF.

The CDR3 is CASSLTSGAHNEQFF. In DNA, the CDR3 is TGTGCCAGCAGCTTAACTAGCGGGGCCCACAATGAGCAGTTCTTC. The chain uses TRBV7-3 and TRBJ2-1; 8 bases match TRBD2. V lost 0 bases to trimming and J lost 5 bases; unmatched junction nucleotides: 3. The CDR3 totals 15 residues. From germline, CDR1 is SGHTA and CDR2 FQGTGA.

This chain links TRBV7-9 with TRBJ1-5, with D perhaps matching TRBD1 (5 bases). The CDR3 spans 17 residues. Germline CDR1 is SEHNR and CDR2 is FQNEAQ (reference sequence). V was trimmed by 2 bases and J by 0 bases, leaving 14 bases between them. Here the CDR3 DNA reads TGTGCCAGCAGCTTAAGTAACGGACATTATAGCAATCAGCCCCAGCATTTT. It specifies CASSLSNGHYSNQPQHF.

The chain has TRBV2 and TRBJ2-1; D possibly corresponds to TRBD1 (6 bases). The CDR3 is 16 amino acids. Germline V gene lookup returns CDR1 SNHLY and CDR2 FYNNEI. Trimming removed 6 bases from V and 1 base from J, with 16 bases in between. The chain's CDR3 is CASRVQGTLSYNEQFF. As DNA, the CDR3 is TGTGCCAGCAGAGTACAGGGTACTCTTTCCTACAATGAGCAGTTCTTC.

This rearrangement joins TRBV5-1 to TRBJ2-7; tentative D call: TRBD1 (6 bases). The length of the CDR3 is 14 residues. Trimming removed 5 bases from V and 1 base from J, with 13 bases in between. The V gene's germline CDR1 is SGHRS and CDR2 YFSETQ. The CDR3 region has the DNA TGCGCCAGCAGGGGGACAACCGATTCCTACGAGCAGTACTTC. Translation: CASRGTTDSYEQYF.